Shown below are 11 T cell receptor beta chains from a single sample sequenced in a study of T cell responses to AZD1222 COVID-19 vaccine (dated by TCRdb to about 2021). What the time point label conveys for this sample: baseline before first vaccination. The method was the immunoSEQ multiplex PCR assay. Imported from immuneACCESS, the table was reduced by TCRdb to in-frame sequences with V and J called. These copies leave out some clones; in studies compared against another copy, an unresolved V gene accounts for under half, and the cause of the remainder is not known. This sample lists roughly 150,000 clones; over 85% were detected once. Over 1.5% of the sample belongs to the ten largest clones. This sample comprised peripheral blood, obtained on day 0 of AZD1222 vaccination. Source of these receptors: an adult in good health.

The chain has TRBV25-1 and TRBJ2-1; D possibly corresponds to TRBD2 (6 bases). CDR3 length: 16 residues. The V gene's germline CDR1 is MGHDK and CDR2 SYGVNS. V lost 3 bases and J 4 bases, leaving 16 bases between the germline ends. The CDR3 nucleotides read TGTGCCAGCAGTGAGAGTGGGGCGGGGAGATACAATGAGCAGTTCTTC. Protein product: CASSESGAGRYNEQFF.

The CDR3 bases are TGTGCCAGCCGCCTGGTAGCGGCATTCTCCTACAATGAGCAGTTCTTC. Amino acids: CASRLVAAFSYNEQFF. The V and J genes are TRBV7-8 and TRBJ2-1, with D perhaps TRBD2 (6 bases). Germline lookup yields CDR1 SGHVS and CDR2 FQNEAQ. This CDR3 contains 16 residues. Trimming left V 8 bases short and J 0 bases short, with 17 bases between.

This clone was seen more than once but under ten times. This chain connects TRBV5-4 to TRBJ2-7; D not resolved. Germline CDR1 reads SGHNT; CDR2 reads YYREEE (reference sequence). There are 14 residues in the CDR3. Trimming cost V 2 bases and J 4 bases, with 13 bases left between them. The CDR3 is CASSFGAEEYEQYF. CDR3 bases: TGTGCCAGCAGCTTCGGCGCCGAGGAGTACGAGCAGTACTTC.

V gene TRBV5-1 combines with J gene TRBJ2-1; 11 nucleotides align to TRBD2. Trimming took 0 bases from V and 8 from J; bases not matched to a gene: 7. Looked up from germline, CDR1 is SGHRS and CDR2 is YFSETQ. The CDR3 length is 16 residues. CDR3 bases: TGCGCCAGCAGCTTGGGGGCGACTAGCGGGAAAGATGAGCAGTTCTTC. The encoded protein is CASSLGATSGKDEQFF.

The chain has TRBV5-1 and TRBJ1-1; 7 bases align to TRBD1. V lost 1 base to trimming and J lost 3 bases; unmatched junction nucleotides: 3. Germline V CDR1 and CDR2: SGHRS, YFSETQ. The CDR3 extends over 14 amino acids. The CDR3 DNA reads TGCGCCAGCAGCTTGAGCAGGGGGGACACTGAAGCTTTCTTT. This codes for CASSLSRGDTEAFF. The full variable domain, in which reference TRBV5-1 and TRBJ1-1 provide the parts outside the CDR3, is KAGVTQTPRYLIKTRGQQVTLSCSPISGHRSVSWYQQTPGQGLQFLFEYFSETQRNKGNFPGRFSGRQFSNSRSEMNVSTLELGDSALYLCASSLSRGDTEAFFGQGTRLTVV.

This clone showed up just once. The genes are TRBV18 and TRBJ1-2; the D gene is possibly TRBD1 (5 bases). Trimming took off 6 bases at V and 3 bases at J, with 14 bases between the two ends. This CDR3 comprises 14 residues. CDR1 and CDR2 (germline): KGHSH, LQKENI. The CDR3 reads CASSYQGGDYGYTF. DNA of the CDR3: TGTGCCAGCTCCTACCAGGGAGGAGACTATGGCTACACCTTC.

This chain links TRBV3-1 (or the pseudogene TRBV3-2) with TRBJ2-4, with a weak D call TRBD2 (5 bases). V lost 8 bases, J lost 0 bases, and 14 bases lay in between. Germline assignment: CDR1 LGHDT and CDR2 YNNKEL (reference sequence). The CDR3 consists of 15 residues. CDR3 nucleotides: TGTGCCAGCCCCCGGAGAGGGCTAGCCAAAAACATTCAGTACTTC. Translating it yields CASPRRGLAKNIQYF.

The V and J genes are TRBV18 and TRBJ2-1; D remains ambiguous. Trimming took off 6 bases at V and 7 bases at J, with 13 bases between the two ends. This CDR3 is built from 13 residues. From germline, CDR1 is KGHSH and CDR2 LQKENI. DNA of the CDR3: TGTGCCAGCTCGTCCGACTTAGGGAATGAGCAGTTCTTC. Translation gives CASSSDLGNEQFF.

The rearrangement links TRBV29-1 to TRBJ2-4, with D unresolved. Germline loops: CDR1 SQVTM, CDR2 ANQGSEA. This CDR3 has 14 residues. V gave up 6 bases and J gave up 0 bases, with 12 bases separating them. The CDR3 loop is CSVTAYGAKNIQYF. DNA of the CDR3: TGCAGCGTCACAGCCTACGGAGCCAAAAACATTCAGTACTTC.

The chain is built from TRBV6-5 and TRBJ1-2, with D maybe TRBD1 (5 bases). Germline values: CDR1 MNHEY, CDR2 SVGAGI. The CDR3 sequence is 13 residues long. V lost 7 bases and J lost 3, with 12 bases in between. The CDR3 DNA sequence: TGTGCCAGCACACAGGCTGGTGACTATGGCTACACCTTC. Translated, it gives CASTQAGDYGYTF.

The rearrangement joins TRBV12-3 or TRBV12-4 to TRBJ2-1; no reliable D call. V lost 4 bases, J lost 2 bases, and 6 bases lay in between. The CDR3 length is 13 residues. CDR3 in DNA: TGTGCCAGCAGTTACTTAGCCTACAATGAGCAGTTCTTC. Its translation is CASSYLAYNEQFF.